These T cell receptor beta chains were read from a single sample in a study of identical twins. TCRdb analysed the 5' RACE reads with MiXCR anew, one entry per CDR3 protein. This table has some 730,000 distinct CDR3 sequences, roughly 20% appearing once. The sample also formed part of further work on T cells expressing NK-cell markers.

Sequencing used PBMCs. These receptors were taken from a woman under 30 in good health. Both conserved end residues are part of each CDR3. A D gene is named only where the DNA matches it firmly. Size is omitted from some rows. Given values are once, few, many or a class for expanded clones.

clone_size j_call v_call d_call cdr3_nt cdr3_aa
few TRBJ2-7 TRBV29-1 - TGCAGCGTTCTCTTCCCGGGGACAATCTACGAGCAGTACTTC CSVLFPGTIYEQYF
many TRBJ2-7 TRBV7-2 - TGTGCCAGCAGCTTCGTCAGTGGCAGTACCTACGAGCAGTACTTC CASSFVSGSTYEQYF
- TRBJ2-7 TRBV20-1 TRBD2 TGCAGTGCTCCTAGCGGGGGGTTTCACGAGCAGTACTTC CSAPSGGFHEQYF
- TRBJ2-1 TRBV5-1 TRBD2 TGCGCCAGCAGCTTTGACGGGGGGACCTACAATGAGCAGTTCTTC CASSFDGGTYNEQFF
few TRBJ2-2 TRBV6-2/TRBV6-3 - TGTGCCAGCACCACCCTTTACCCCGCCGGGGGGCTAGGCAACACCGGGGAGCTGTTTTTT CASTTLYPAGGLGNTGELFF
- TRBJ2-3 TRBV19 TRBD1 TGTGCCACCATGGACAGGGGGCGAGCGGATACGCAGTATTTT CATMDRGRADTQYF
few TRBJ2-3 TRBV11-1 TRBD2 TGTGCCAGCAGCCCAAGAGGATTCTGGGGGGGAGGGACAGATACGCAGTATTTT CASSPRGFWGGGTDTQYF
- TRBJ2-2 TRBV19 - TGTGCCAGTAGTATAGATAACATCTCCGGGGAGCTGTTTTTT CASSIDNISGELFF
- TRBJ2-7 TRBV29-1 TRBD2 TGCAGCGTTCTAGCGGGAGGCTACGAGCAGTACTTC CSVLAGGYEQYF
- TRBJ2-1 TRBV10-3 - TGTGCCGTCGGGACCTCAGAGCCCTACAATGAGCAGTTCTTC CAVGTSEPYNEQFF
- TRBJ2-6 TRBV20-1 - TGCAGTGCTAGCCACAGGGAGAAGAGCTCTGGGGCCAACGTCCTGACTTTC CSASHREKSSGANVLTF
few TRBJ2-7 TRBV20-1 - TGCAGTGCTAGAGATGTTCGGGCGACCTACGAGCAGTACTTC CSARDVRATYEQYF